The TCR beta chain under discussion was sequenced for a study of blood T cell repertoires in COVID-19. TCRdb's copy holds only in-frame clones and misses some; the assay was immunoSEQ multiplex PCR. Here the sample spans 200,000 to 250,000 clones, about 86% being singletons. This CDR3 has 15 residues. Trimming shortened V by 0 bases and J by 0 bases, and 7 bases separated the two germline ends. Per the germline V gene, CDR1 is SGHDT and CDR2 is YYEEEE. The chain is built from TRBV5-6 and TRBJ1-5; the D is unclear. The sequencing input was peripheral blood. This receptor was taken from a woman between 45 and 60 years old with acute or convalescent COVID-19. This chain's CDR3 is CASSLGRDSNQPQHF. The CDR3, as DNA: TGTGCCAGCAGCTTGGGGCGGGATAGCAATCAGCCCCAGCATTTT.